The 13 T cell receptor beta chains below all came from one sample that was sequenced in a study of cytomegalovirus exposure and HLA in healthy donors. Amplification used 60 Vbeta primers and 13 Jbeta primers. Clones were read by immunoSEQ multiplex PCR, and TCRdb kept only the in-frame ones, dropping some. In the table there are 130,000 or so clones, over 60% of which are singletons. What was sequenced was PBMCs. The source is a woman aged 55-70 years in good health and CMV-seronegative.

J is TRBJ1-2 and V is TRBV28; no clear D gene. The germline CDR1 and CDR2 sequences are MDHEN and SYDVKM. The CDR3 is made up of 12 amino acids. Between the trimmed V and J ends, which lost 5 bases and 3 bases, there was a span of 7 bases. CDR3 region: CASSTEDYGYTF. The CDR3 DNA sequence: TGTGCCAGCAGTACAGAAGACTATGGCTACACCTTC.

This clone was seen more than once but under ten times. V and J are TRBV15 and TRBJ2-7, with D possibly matching TRBD1 (6 bases). There are 13 residues in the CDR3. Germline CDR1 reads LNHNV; CDR2 reads YYDKDF (reference sequence). V was trimmed by 5 bases and J by 7 bases, leaving 15 bases between them. The DNA for the CDR3 is TGTGCCACCAGCCCGTCACAGGGTAGGGAGCAGTACTTC. Its protein is CATSPSQGREQYF.

This sequence joins TRBV7-2 and TRBJ2-6; tentatively, D is TRBD1 (6 bases). V shed 4 bases and J shed 0 bases, with 10 bases lying between them. This CDR3 has 16 residues. Germline values: CDR1 SGHTA, CDR2 FQGNSA. DNA of the CDR3: TGTGCCAGCAGCTACAGGGCTAGCTCTGGGGCCAACGTCCTGACTTTC. It codes for CASSYRASSGANVLTF.

The chain couples TRBV7-3 to TRBJ2-7; the D gene is possibly TRBD2 (6 bases). The V gene's germline CDR1 is SGHTA and CDR2 FQGTGA. This CDR3 is 15 amino acids long. Trimming took 0 bases from V and 6 from J, leaving 15 bases between them. In DNA, the CDR3 is TGTGCCAGCAGCTTAACAGGAGGGAGCTACTCCGAGCAGTACTTC. Translation gives CASSLTGGSYSEQYF.

Written as DNA, the CDR3 is TGTGCCAGCAGTTTATTGGGGCAGGTCTATGGCTACACCTTC. Residues: CASSLLGQVYGYTF. This rearrangement joins TRBV28 to TRBJ1-2, with D possibly matching TRBD1 (5 bases). Germline values: CDR1 MDHEN, CDR2 SYDVKM. V was trimmed by 1 base and J by 4 bases, leaving 10 bases between them. The CDR3 runs 14 residues.

The V and J genes are TRBV7-3 and TRBJ2-5, with 7 bases that match TRBD2. There are 14 residues in the CDR3. Germline values: CDR1 SGHTA, CDR2 FQGTGA. V shed 5 bases and J 4 bases; nucleotides not matched to a gene: 7. The CDR3 DNA reads as TGTGCCAGCAGCGCGCGGGAGCAGGGAGAGACCCAGTACTTC. It specifies CASSAREQGETQYF.

The V call is TRBV10-1, the J call TRBJ1-1, with a weak D call TRBD1 (5 bases). Trimming took 0 bases from V and 4 from J, leaving 12 bases between them. The CDR3 is 15 amino acids. The germline V gene has CDR1 WNHNN and CDR2 SYGVQD (reference sequence). CDR3 DNA: TGCGCCAGCAGTGAGTCGGTGGGGGGTGGCACTGAAGCTTTCTTT. Amino acid sequence: CASSESVGGGTEAFF.

The chain carries TRBV2 and TRBJ1-2, with a tentative D call TRBD1 (6 bases). This CDR3 is 15 amino acids long. Germline V CDR1 and CDR2: SNHLY, FYNNEI. The germline V and J ends were trimmed by 6 bases and 4 bases, with 18 bases remaining between them. This CDR3 reads CASRVVGAQTYGYTF. The CDR3 DNA reads TGTGCCAGCAGGGTGGTGGGGGCGCAGACCTATGGCTACACCTTC.

V usage is TRBV5-6 and J usage is TRBJ1-3; the D gene is possibly TRBD1 (5 bases). Germline lookup yields CDR1 SGHDT and CDR2 YYEEEE. With 0 bases removed from V and 2 bases from J, the gap between germline ends came to 12 bases. This CDR3 has 16 residues. The CDR3, as DNA: TGTGCCAGCAGCTTGGTGGGGCAGGGCACTGGAAACACCATATATTTT. This gives the protein CASSLVGQGTGNTIYF.

The rearrangement joins TRBV15 to TRBJ2-1; possible D gene TRBD2, 6 bases. Germline-derived CDR1 and CDR2 are LNHNV and YYDKDF (reference sequence). This CDR3 spans 14 amino acids. Trimming removed 3 bases from V and 6 bases from J, with 12 bases in between. For the CDR3, the DNA is TGTGCCACCAGCAGGGCCGGTAGCGGCAATGAGCAGTTCTTC. Protein sequence: CATSRAGSGNEQFF.

The CDR3 reads CASSSLQVRATEAFF. CDR3 DNA: TGTGCCAGCAGTTCCTTACAGGTACGAGCGACTGAAGCTTTCTTT. V and J are TRBV27 and TRBJ1-1, with D tentatively TRBD1 (5 bases). Per germline, CDR1 MNHEY and CDR2 SMNVEV (reference sequence). The CDR3 length is 15 residues. With 4 bases removed from V and 5 bases from J, the gap between germline ends came to 17 bases.

This chain connects TRBV6-1 to TRBJ1-5; possible D gene TRBD1, 5 bases. V gave up 6 bases and J gave up 1 base, with 10 bases separating them. The CDR3 length is 14 residues. Germline V CDR1 and CDR2: MNHNS, SASEGT. The CDR3 DNA reads TGTGCCAGCAGAAATGGGGGGAGCAATCAGCCCCAGCATTTT. This encodes CASRNGGSNQPQHF.

A note on this clone: Germline and junction disagree at one end, which may indicate a read error. This chain joins TRBV5-1 and TRBJ2-7; TRBD2 is a possible D gene (7 bases). CDR1 SGHRS and CDR2 YFSETQ come from the germline V gene. The CDR3 length is 14 residues. This CDR3 is CASSLAWRGPEQHF. Here the CDR3 DNA reads TGCGCCAGCAGCTTGGCTTGGCGGGGGCCCGAGCAGCACTTC.